This passage covers 11 T cell receptor beta chains from one sample sequenced in a study of blood T cell repertoires in COVID-19. Using immunoSEQ multiplex PCR, the repertoire was profiled, and TCRdb retains in-frame clones only, with some absent. The sample carries roughly 67,000 clones, around 84% recorded once. The sequenced sample consisted of peripheral blood. Every receptor here comes from a man over 45 with acute or convalescent COVID-19.

This sequence joins TRBV28 and TRBJ1-2; possible D gene TRBD1, 5 bases. This CDR3 has 12 amino acids. Trimming removed 6 bases at V and 3 bases at J, with 8 bases between. CDR1 is MDHEN and CDR2 is SYDVKM in the germline V gene. The CDR3 DNA reads as TGTGCCAGCAGGACAGAATACTATGGCTACACCTTC. Its translation is CASRTEYYGYTF.

The J gene is TRBJ2-5, the V gene TRBV18; D is perhaps TRBD2 (6 bases). V gave up 0 bases and J gave up 3 bases, with 8 bases separating them. Germline V gene sequence: CDR1 KGHSH, CDR2 LQKENI. The CDR3 runs to 14 residues. The CDR3 DNA sequence: TGTGCCAGCTCACCACCGTGGGGGGAAGAGACCCAGTACTTC. This codes for CASSPPWGEETQYF.

The chain carries TRBV10-2 and TRBJ1-2, with 9 nucleotides matching TRBD1. Germline V gene data show CDR1 as WSHSY and CDR2 as SAAADI. CDR3 length equals 14 residues. The ends lost 6 bases at V and 8 bases at J; junction bases unmatched: 10. This chain's CDR3 is CASSQDRGFWGYTF. The CDR3 DNA sequence: TGCGCCAGCAGCCAGGACAGGGGATTCTGGGGCTACACCTTC.

In nucleotides, the CDR3 is TGTGCCAGCAGGGCCACAGGGAACACTGAAGCTTTCTTT. As protein: CASRATGNTEAFF. The chain employs TRBV6-5 and TRBJ1-1; D may be TRBD1 (5 bases). The ends were cut back, 6 bases at V and 1 base at J, with 9 bases in the middle. CDR1 and CDR2 (germline): MNHEY, SVGAGI. The CDR3 is made up of 13 amino acids.

The gene calls are TRBV19 and TRBJ1-6; unclear D gene. In germline, CDR1 is LNHDA, CDR2 SQIVND (reference sequence). V shed 6 bases and J shed 10 bases, with 16 bases lying between them. The length of the CDR3 is 14 residues. The CDR3 region is CASSSLDSWSPLHF. The CDR3 nucleotides are TGTGCCAGTAGCTCCCTGGACTCCTGGTCACCCCTCCACTTT.

The V gene is TRBV6-5, the J gene TRBJ2-7; maybe TRBD1 (6 bases). V lost 0 bases and J lost 5, with 14 bases in between. The CDR3 has 15 amino acids. Germline-derived CDR1 and CDR2 are MNHEY and SVGAGI. CDR3 protein: CASSYSMGAPDEQYF. The CDR3 DNA reads TGTGCCAGCAGTTACTCGATGGGGGCGCCGGACGAGCAGTACTTC.

The chain employs TRBV7-9 and TRBJ2-7; 12 positions agree with TRBD2. Germline trimming cut 5 bases from V and 0 bases from J; bases unmatched to any gene: 5. Germline CDR1 reads SEHNR; CDR2 reads FQNEAQ (reference sequence). The length of the CDR3 is 16 residues. The CDR3 is CASSPSSGGASYEQYF. In DNA form, the CDR3 reads TGTGCCAGCAGCCCTTCTAGCGGGGGGGCCTCCTACGAGCAGTACTTC.

The chain employs TRBV27 and TRBJ2-7; 12 nucleotides agree with TRBD1. Trimming took 3 bases from V and 7 from J; bases not matched to a gene: 7. The CDR3 runs to 15 residues. Germline V gene data show CDR1 as MNHEY and CDR2 as SMNVEV (reference sequence). CDR3 nucleotides: TGTGCCAGCAGTTTCGGGACAGGGGGCAGCGAAGAGCAGTACTTC. Protein product: CASSFGTGGSEEQYF.

This chain links TRBV18 with TRBJ1-5; D gene unclear. The CDR3 length is 13 residues. Germline loops: CDR1 KGHSH, CDR2 LQKENI. V lost 3 bases and J lost 7, with 10 bases in between. The CDR3 protein is CASSPARGQPQHF. The CDR3 DNA reads as TGTGCCAGCTCACCTGCCCGAGGGCAGCCCCAGCATTTT.

This clone was seen a handful of times. The CDR3 DNA reads as TGCAGCGTTGTACACTGGGGGCAGGGAGATGGCTACACCTTC. Its protein product is CSVVHWGQGDGYTF. The V and J genes are TRBV29-1 and TRBJ1-2; D may be TRBD1 (6 bases). Germline values: CDR1 SQVTM, CDR2 ANQGSEA. V lost 4 bases and J 6 bases, leaving 18 bases between the germline ends. This CDR3 is 14 amino acids long.

The rearrangement joins TRBV6-5 to TRBJ2-4; 8 bases are a match to TRBD1. Germline lookup yields CDR1 MNHEY and CDR2 SVGAGI. This CDR3 comprises 16 residues. Trimming cost V 2 bases and J 3 bases; bases outside gene matches: 6. The CDR3 bases are TGTGCCAGCAGTTACATGGGACAGGAAGGCAAAAACATTCAGTACTTC. This gives the protein CASSYMGQEGKNIQYF.